This note documents a single T cell receptor beta chain sequence. Its antigen is still unknown. This record comes from a study of cytomegalovirus exposure and HLA in healthy donors. Study as a whole: Unique TCRs numbering about 85 million, obtained from HLA-typed donors, made up an early data release. Whole-study results and caveats: HLA alleles showed associations with about 17,000 TCR beta sequences in a later analysis, at a 0.05 false discovery rate. Some segments of the V type, notably TRBV6-2 and TRBV6-3, were excluded as indistinguishable.

The PCR ran on 60 Vbeta and 13 Jbeta primers. Sequencing used immunoSEQ multiplex PCR; TCRdb keeps in-frame clones, though not all of them. This sample has roughly 200,000 clones, with roughly four fifths found just once. Looked up from germline, CDR1 is SGHVS and CDR2 is FNYEAQ. CDR3 length: 16 residues. V shed 0 bases and J 0 bases; nucleotides not matched to a gene: 5. The source material was PBMCs. The genes are TRBV7-6 and TRBJ2-7; 7 bases line up with TRBD2. This receptor was taken from a man aged 30 to 45 in good health and CMV-seronegative. As DNA, the CDR3 is TGTGCCAGCAGCTTAGCCACTAGCGTCCCCTCCTACGAGCAGTACTTC. The encoded protein is CASSLATSVPSYEQYF.